Presented here are 8 T cell receptor beta chains from one specimen sequenced in a study of T cell repertoires in cytomegalovirus infection. No antigens are known for them. TCRdb itself ran the reads through MiXCR, one entry per CDR3 protein. The sample includes more than 250,000 distinct CDR3 sequences, roughly 25% seen only once; the top ten take about 14%. The material sequenced was cultured PBMCs, taken from culture after CMV antigen stimulation. Receptor source: a human donor in good health (CMV status not recorded). Some clones in this sample may be carry-over from other donors' samples.

The sample holds a few counts of this clonotype. The V call is TRBV12-3 or TRBV12-4, the J call TRBJ1-1; TRBD1 is a possible D gene (6 bases). The CDR3 is made up of 14 amino acids. The V end lost 6 bases, the J end lost 1 base, and 12 bases lay between the germline ends. The CDR3 here is CASRSRTANTEAFF. CDR3 coding DNA: TGTGCCAGCAGAAGCAGGACAGCGAACACTGAAGCTTTCTTT.

This clonotype showed up many times. The chain uses TRBV7-2 and TRBJ2-1; D unclear. CDR3 length: 11 residues. The germline V gene encodes CDR1 SGHTA and CDR2 FQGNSA. V lost 5 bases, J lost 5 bases, and 4 bases lay in between. CDR3 protein: CASSPHNEQFF. CDR3 bases: TGTGCCAGCAGCCCCCACAATGAGCAGTTCTTC.

The chain has TRBV18 and TRBJ1-5; D unclear. The CDR3 runs to 18 residues. Germline lookup yields CDR1 KGHSH and CDR2 LQKENI. V was shortened by 0 bases and J by 4 bases, with 19 bases between the two germline ends. In nucleotides, the CDR3 is TGTGCCAGCTCACCACCGTCCAACAGCCAAAATTCAAATCAGCCCCAGCATTTT. Amino acids: CASSPPSNSQNSNQPQHF. The full variable domain, completed using reference TRBV18 and TRBJ1-5, is NAGVMQNPRHLVRRRGQEARLRCSPMKGHSHVYWYRQLPEEGLKFMVYLQKENIIDESGMPKERFSAEFPKEGPSILRIQQVVRGDSAAYFCASSPPSNSQNSNQPQHFGDGTRLSIL.

The table lists this clonotype with many counts. V usage is TRBV7-2 and J usage is TRBJ1-2; D uncertain. The CDR3 totals 15 residues. Germline V gene sequence: CDR1 SGHTA, CDR2 FQGNSA. V gave up 5 bases and J gave up 6 bases, with 19 bases separating them. The CDR3 sequence: CASSLTRLAQNGYTF. CDR3 nucleotides: TGTGCCAGCAGCCTGACAAGGCTGGCGCAGAATGGCTACACCTTC.

This clonotype was seen a handful of times. The V gene is TRBV7-9, the J gene TRBJ2-5, with D maybe TRBD1 (6 bases). CDR1 and CDR2 (germline): SEHNR, FQNEAQ (reference sequence). This CDR3 is built from 14 residues. V lost 5 bases to trimming and J lost 4 bases, with 14 bases between them. In DNA, the CDR3 is TGTGCCAGCAGCCCCGTGGGGGCTGGAGAGACCCAGTACTTC. Translated: CASSPVGAGETQYF.

This chain links TRBV23-1 with TRBJ2-1; D perhaps matches TRBD1 (6 bases). TRBV23-1 is noted as an ORF with a role that remains uncertain. CDR3 length: 14 residues. Trimming removed 4 bases from V and 7 bases from J, with 14 bases in between. The CDR3 bases are TGCGCCAGCAGTCGGGCAGGGGTCTTAAATGAGCAGTTCTTC. The encoded protein is CASSRAGVLNEQFF.

In this sample, this clonotype turned up a few times. The chain links TRBV11-2 to TRBJ1-3; 7 positions agree with TRBD1. Trimming removed 5 bases from V and 1 base from J; junction bases left unmatched: 11. The germline V gene has CDR1 SGHAT and CDR2 FQNNGV. This CDR3 comprises 17 residues. The CDR3 sequence: CASSVRPTGSSGNTIYF. The CDR3 DNA sequence: TGTGCCAGCAGCGTGCGCCCGACAGGGTCTTCTGGAAACACCATATATTTT.

This clonotype showed up just a few times. The CDR3 spells CASSYSEGTDTQYF. As DNA, the CDR3 is TGTGCCAGCAGTTACTCGGAGGGGACAGATACGCAGTATTTT. The chain recombines TRBV6-6 with TRBJ2-3, with D perhaps TRBD2 (6 bases). The CDR3 totals 14 residues. Germline CDR1 is MNHNY and CDR2 is SVGAGI (reference sequence). Trimming stripped 0 bases from V and 3 bases from J, with 7 bases between.